The 9 T cell receptor beta chains below were found in one sample sequenced in a study of blood T cell repertoires in COVID-19. Assay: immunoSEQ multiplex PCR; the TCRdb copy retains only in-frame clones and omits some. Among about 220,000 clones listed, approximately 80% were seen once. The sample was peripheral blood. Receptors originate from a human donor in a cohort sampled during active COVID-19.

This chain uses TRBV5-1 with TRBJ1-1, with D possibly matching TRBD1 (5 bases). This CDR3 is built from 15 residues. Trimming stripped 0 bases from V and 4 bases from J, with 13 bases between. Per germline, CDR1 SGHRS and CDR2 YFSETQ. The CDR3 here is CASSLGALGGTEAFF. CDR3 nucleotide sequence: TGCGCCAGCAGCTTGGGTGCTCTGGGGGGCACTGAAGCTTTCTTT.

Here the CDR3 DNA reads TGTGCCAGCAGTGAAGGAGCCGTAGAGACCCAGTACTTC. Protein product: CASSEGAVETQYF. The chain links TRBV2 to TRBJ2-5; D is unresolved. The V end was cut by 1 base, the J end by 4 bases, with 7 bases between. Germline CDR1 and CDR2: SNHLY and FYNNEI. CDR3 size: 13 residues.

This clone has just one count. The chain links TRBV28 to TRBJ2-1; D remains ambiguous. The CDR3 is 13 amino acids. V shed 6 bases and J shed 2 bases, with 8 bases lying between them. Germline assignment: CDR1 MDHEN and CDR2 SYDVKM. The CDR3 is CASRNPAYNEQFF. As DNA, the CDR3 is TGTGCCAGCAGGAACCCAGCCTACAATGAGCAGTTCTTC.

In DNA, the CDR3 is TGTGCCAGCAGCCAAGACGTAATCCAGGGGCATGGCTACACCTTC. Its protein is CASSQDVIQGHGYTF. The V gene is TRBV3-1 (or the pseudogene TRBV3-2), the J gene TRBJ1-2; tentative D call: TRBD1 (6 bases). This CDR3 has 15 amino acids. Per the germline V gene, CDR1 is LGHDT and CDR2 is YNNKEL (reference sequence). V was trimmed by 0 bases and J by 6 bases, leaving 14 bases between them.

Only one count was recorded for this clone. The chain is built from TRBV30 and TRBJ1-2; D is uncertain. The ends were cut back, 4 bases at V and 6 bases at J, with 6 bases in the middle. The CDR3 has 10 residues. Germline CDR1 is GTSNPN and CDR2 is SVGIG (reference sequence). CDR3 region: CAWNKNGYTF. In DNA, the CDR3 is TGTGCCTGGAATAAAAATGGCTACACCTTC.

The rearrangement uses TRBV28 and TRBJ1-1; 7 nucleotides match TRBD1. This CDR3 has 14 amino acids. Germline CDR1 and CDR2: MDHEN and SYDVKM. The J segment lost 1 base and the V segment lost 5 bases, leaving 4 bases of the junction unmatched. Written as DNA, the CDR3 is TGTGCCAGCAGTCCCGGGACAGCGAACACTGAAGCTTTCTTT. Residues: CASSPGTANTEAFF.

The rearrangement joins TRBV29-1 to TRBJ1-5, with D unresolved. The CDR3 runs 13 residues. The V end was cut by 4 bases, the J end by 0 bases, with 7 bases between. Germline V gene data show CDR1 as SQVTM and CDR2 as ANQGSEA. The CDR3, as DNA: TGCAGCGTTGTACAGTCTAGCAATCAGCCCCAGCATTTT. Protein product: CSVVQSSNQPQHF.

The rearrangement links TRBV28 to TRBJ1-6; D possibly corresponds to TRBD1 (6 bases). Trimming shortened V by 6 bases and J by 4 bases, and 22 bases separated the two germline ends. The CDR3 spans 18 residues. Germline V gives CDR1 MDHEN, CDR2 SYDVKM. CDR3: CASSLPSRGLSYNSPLHF. As DNA, the CDR3 is TGTGCCAGCAGCCTCCCCTCCAGGGGTCTCTCTTATAATTCACCCCTCCACTTT.

The chain couples TRBV19 to TRBJ2-2; TRBD1 might be the D (6 bases). The germline gives CDR1 LNHDA, CDR2 SQIVND (reference sequence). There are 14 residues in the CDR3. Trimming pared 6 bases from V and 5 bases from J, leaving 13 bases between. The CDR3 loop is CASSGITGTGELFF. The CDR3 DNA reads TGTGCCAGTAGCGGTATCACAGGGACCGGGGAGCTGTTTTTT.